This T cell receptor beta chain was sequenced in a study of cytomegalovirus exposure and HLA in healthy donors. Study-level points and caveats: Most TCR sequences were seen very rarely across donors, but some public TCRs occurred in many.

CDR1 and CDR2 from the germline V gene are SEHNR and FQNEAQ (reference sequence). CDR3 length equals 12 residues. V lost 2 bases, J lost 6 bases, and 6 bases lay in between. Sequencing used immunoSEQ multiplex PCR; TCRdb keeps in-frame clones, though not all of them. In the table there are 100,000 to 150,000 clones, about 90% of which are singletons. Turning to this clone: What it binds is not known.

This clonotype was obtained from a woman aged 18-29 years in good health and CMV-seronegative. The rearrangement uses TRBV7-9 and TRBJ2-3; the D is unclear. Sequenced material: PBMCs. For the CDR3, the DNA is TGTGCCAGCAGCTTATCGTTGGATACGCAGTATTTT. It is translated as CASSLSLDTQYF.